This T cell receptor (beta chain) derives from a study of T-cell reconstitution after alpha-beta-depleted transplantation in children. Only a few counts were recorded for this clonotype. This sample's TCRbeta library carried unique molecular identifier barcodes. One entry per CDR3 protein results from TCRdb running MiXCR on the PCR reads. The table has roughly 590,000 distinct CDR3 sequences, roughly 15% seen once. The CDR3 length is 18 residues. Per the germline V gene, CDR1 is SGHAT and CDR2 is FQNNGV. Unmatched junction bases numbered 14, after V lost 5 bases and J lost 3 bases. Sequenced here: PBMCs from the stem cell graft donor, sampled from the stem cell graft. The TCR was taken from a human donor who donated a stem cell graft to a child with acute myeloid leukemia. V gene TRBV11-2 combines with J gene TRBJ2-1; 9 positions match TRBD1. The CDR3 sequence is CASSHTVVGTGSYNEQFF. The CDR3 DNA follows: TGTGCCAGCAGCCACACGGTTGTCGGGACAGGGAGCTACAATGAGCAGTTCTTC.